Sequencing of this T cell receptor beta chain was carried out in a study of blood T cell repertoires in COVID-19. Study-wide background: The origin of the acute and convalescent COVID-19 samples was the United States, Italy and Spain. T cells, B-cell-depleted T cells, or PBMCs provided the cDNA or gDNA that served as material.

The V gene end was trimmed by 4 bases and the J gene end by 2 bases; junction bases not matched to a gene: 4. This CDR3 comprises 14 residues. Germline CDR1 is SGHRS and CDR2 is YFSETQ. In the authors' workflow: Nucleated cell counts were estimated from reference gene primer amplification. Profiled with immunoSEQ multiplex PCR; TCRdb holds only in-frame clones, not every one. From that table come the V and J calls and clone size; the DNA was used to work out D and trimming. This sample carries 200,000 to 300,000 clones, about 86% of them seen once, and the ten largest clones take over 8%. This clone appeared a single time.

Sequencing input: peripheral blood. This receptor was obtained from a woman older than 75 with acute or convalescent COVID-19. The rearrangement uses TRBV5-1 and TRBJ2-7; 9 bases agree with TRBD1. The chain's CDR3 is CASSRTGAAYEQYF. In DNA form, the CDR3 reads TGCGCCAGCAGCAGGACAGGGGCAGCCTACGAGCAGTACTTC. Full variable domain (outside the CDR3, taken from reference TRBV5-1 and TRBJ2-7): KAGVTQTPRYLIKTRGQQVTLSCSPISGHRSVSWYQQTPGQGLQFLFEYFSETQRNKGNFPGRFSGRQFSNSRSEMNVSTLELGDSALYLCASSRTGAAYEQYFGPGTRLTVT.